The 12 T cell receptor beta chains in this list originate from one sample, sequenced in a study of T cells in localized non-small cell lung cancer. Assay: immunoSEQ multiplex PCR; the TCRdb copy retains only in-frame clones and omits some. Of 10,000 or so clones in the sample, approximately 90% were seen once. This material consisted of peripheral blood, taken before any cancer treatment. These receptors originate from a woman aged 35 to 69 with stage I squamous cell lung carcinoma.

The sample holds one count of this clone. This rearrangement joins TRBV2 to TRBJ2-1, with 10 nucleotides matching TRBD1. The CDR3 spans 15 residues. Germline V lookup: CDR1 SNHLY, CDR2 FYNNEI. V shed 6 bases and J 7 bases; nucleotides not matched to a gene: 9. CDR3 loop: CASRKDRGEWNEQFF. The DNA of the CDR3 is TGTGCCAGCAGGAAGGACAGGGGGGAGTGGAATGAGCAGTTCTTC. The full variable domain, with the rest looked up from reference TRBV2 and TRBJ2-1, is EPEVTQTPSHQVTQMGQEVILRCVPISNHLYFYWYRQILGQKVEFLVSFYNNEISEKSEIFDDQFSVERPDGSNFTLKIRSTKLEDSAMYFCASRKDRGEWNEQFFGPGTRLTVL.

The chain carries TRBV30 and TRBJ1-3, with D hard to call. There are 15 residues in the CDR3. Trimming removed 0 bases from V and 0 bases from J, with 9 bases in between. Per the germline V gene, CDR1 is GTSNPN and CDR2 is SVGIG (reference sequence). CDR3 bases: TGTGCCTGGAGTGTACATGGGAGCTCTGGAAACACCATATATTTT. Its protein is CAWSVHGSSGNTIYF. Full variable domain (outside the CDR3, taken from reference TRBV30 and TRBJ1-3): SQTIHQWPATLVQPVGSPLSLECTVEGTSNPNLYWYRQAAGRGLQLLFYSVGIGQISSEVPQNLSASRPQDRQFILSSKKLLLSDSGFYLCAWSVHGSSGNTIYFGEGSWLTVV.

To note about this clone: The sample has other DNA sequences that encode this CDR3 too. The gene calls are TRBV30 and TRBJ2-5; 8 nucleotides agree with TRBD2. The ends lost 0 bases at V and 4 bases at J; junction bases unmatched: 7. CDR1 is GTSNPN and CDR2 is SVGIG in the germline V gene (reference sequence). This CDR3 comprises 15 residues. In nucleotides, the CDR3 is TGTGCCTGGAGTGTAGGGGCGGGGGGTGGAGAGACCCAGTACTTC. It specifies CAWSVGAGGGETQYF.

The chain links TRBV9 to TRBJ2-7; D perhaps matches TRBD1 (7 bases). The V end lost 0 bases, the J end lost 7 bases, and 14 bases lay between the germline ends. The length of the CDR3 is 14 residues. Per germline, CDR1 SGDLS and CDR2 YYNGEE. CDR3 loop: CASSVALSGGEQYF. The CDR3 DNA reads as TGTGCCAGCAGCGTAGCTCTCTCAGGGGGGGAGCAGTACTTC.

V is TRBV6-5 and J is TRBJ1-4; a possible D gene is TRBD1 (6 bases). The V gene's germline CDR1 is MNHEY and CDR2 SVGAGI. Trimming cost V 2 bases and J 3 bases, with 10 bases left between them. The CDR3 spans 15 residues. CDR3 protein: CASSYGQPSNEKLFF. The CDR3 bases are TGTGCCAGCAGTTACGGACAGCCCTCTAATGAAAAACTGTTTTTT.

This clone has just one count. This sequence joins TRBV19 and TRBJ1-6; no clear D gene. The V end lost 5 bases, the J end lost 7 bases, and 9 bases lay between the germline ends. Germline V gene lookup returns CDR1 LNHDA and CDR2 SQIVND (reference sequence). The CDR3 extends over 13 amino acids. CDR3 nucleotide sequence: TGTGCCAGTAGTCCCATCCCGAATTCACCCCTCCACTTT. Amino acids: CASSPIPNSPLHF.

The chain recombines TRBV27 with TRBJ1-2, with D possibly being TRBD1 (5 bases). The CDR3 contains 15 residues. V dropped 2 bases and J dropped 4 bases, with 14 bases sitting between them. Germline CDR1 reads MNHEY; CDR2 reads SMNVEV (reference sequence). CDR3 coding DNA: TGTGCCAGCAGTTTAAGAGGGCAGGGTGTCTATGGCTACACCTTC. Amino acid sequence: CASSLRGQGVYGYTF.

With respect to this clone: An end of the junction differs from the germline gene, which may be a read error. V and J are TRBV14 and TRBJ2-5; D is unclear. CDR3 length equals 13 residues. The germline gives CDR1 SGHDN, CDR2 FVKESK. The CDR3 is CASSKDNVETQYF. The CDR3 DNA is TGTGCCAGCAGCAAAGATAATGTGGAGACCCAGTACTTC.

The V gene is TRBV29-1, the J gene TRBJ2-2, with D tentatively TRBD2 (6 bases). The germline V gene has CDR1 SQVTM and CDR2 ANQGSEA. V was trimmed by 3 bases and J by 5 bases, leaving 10 bases between them. The CDR3 has 13 residues. The DNA for the CDR3 is TGCAGCGTTGACGTCGGGGGAACCGGGGAGCTGTTTTTT. Protein product: CSVDVGGTGELFF.

This chain connects TRBV7-2 to TRBJ2-7; D is ambiguous. From germline, CDR1 is SGHTA and CDR2 FQGNSA. The CDR3 consists of 14 residues. V was cut by 3 bases and J by 6 bases, with 15 bases left in between. CDR3 sequence: CASSFSLDATEQYF. CDR3 coding DNA: TGTGCCAGCAGCTTTTCCCTTGACGCTACCGAGCAGTACTTC.

The chain carries TRBV5-6 and TRBJ2-5; TRBD1 is a possible D gene (6 bases). Trimming left V 4 bases short and J 4 bases short, with 17 bases between. Germline V lookup: CDR1 SGHDT, CDR2 YYEEEE. The length of the CDR3 is 15 residues. The CDR3 reads CASSAYRAGRETQYF. CDR3 nucleotide sequence: TGTGCCAGCAGCGCCTACAGGGCAGGGAGAGAGACCCAGTACTTC.

This chain joins TRBV4-1 and TRBJ2-5; D unclear. Germline values: CDR1 MGHRA, CDR2 YSYEKL. CDR3 length equals 15 residues. The germline V and J ends were trimmed by 4 bases and 2 bases, with 14 bases remaining between them. The CDR3 here is CASSRSGAAQETQYF. The CDR3, as DNA: TGCGCCAGCAGCCGCTCAGGTGCCGCTCAAGAGACCCAGTACTTC.